This is a list of T cell receptor beta chains from one sample in a study of beta chain features in type 1 diabetes. Measured with immunoSEQ multiplex PCR; TCRdb has only the in-frame clones, and not every one. The sample yields 300,000 to 450,000 clones, 8.5% to 10% seen once. Sequenced sample: central memory CD4+ T cells from blood. Receptors were obtained from a man aged 25 to 45 with type 1 diabetes. CDR3s include the opening cysteine and the closing phenylalanine or tryptophan.

v_call cdr3_aa
TRBV30 CAWRRLGGGNTIYF
TRBV29-1 CSTQGARYNEQFF
TRBV9 CASSVGRDPDTQYF
TRBV7-9 CASSLVWGNGETQYF
TRBV5-4 CASSRNRAEREKLFF
TRBV5-6 CASSLGWGGETQYF
TRBV30 CAWSTYSDTQYF
TRBV11-1 CASSWGRYEQFF
TRBV20-1 CRTTVGPEAFF
TRBV7-2 CASSRRGTRTDTQYF
TRBV10-3 CAIKSANQETQYF
TRBV6-6 CASTLGRGRYNQPQHF
TRBV7-9 CASSLRDTRAFF
TRBV6-1 CASSDGGTGRPGEKLFF
TRBV19 CASSGRLAVTGELFF
TRBV7-9 CASSRPPTNYGYTF
TRBV28 CASSLRGGRDRSRTF
TRBV18 CASSRSSGGDEKLFF
TRBV7-8 CASSQGIGSYSYEQYF
TRBV4-3 CASSLSDRTYEQYF
TRBV14 CASSQGLNYGYTF
TRBV18 CASSTTSEELFF
TRBV6-5 CASSYGWGTGDEQYF
TRBV28 CASRPPAGAEEQYF
TRBV9 CASSVADQSTYEQYF
TRBV5-1 CASSLGAGSGTEAFF
TRBV11-2 CASSQTSTTYEQYF
TRBV9 CASSEGPTQNEQFF
TRBV10-3 CAITEGQGTNVLTF
TRBV6-4 CASSQGAAGELFF
TRBV7-6 CASSLTSWVGNEQFF
TRBV9 CASSVGEYGYTF
TRBV19 CASAPLTSGATSTDTQYF
TRBV5-1 CASSLEGAYNQPQHF
TRBV7-8 CASGRGPGEIQYF
TRBV6-1 CASSARQGGEKLFF
TRBV12-5 CASGLVGTGRLKTEAFF
TRBV6-6 CASSRDPTYEQYF
TRBV19 CASSQQRGGQPQHF
TRBV6-4 CASSDTGLAGDTQYF
TRBV19 CASSIQGQGKAAFF
TRBV4-3 CASSQDPPAASYNEQFF
TRBV7-2 CASSLLPGDTQYF
TRBV28 CASSLYGGTDTQYF
TRBV11-3 CASSKRASQGDEQFF
TRBV2 CASDLQGSVSGTEAFF
TRBV28 CASSTTRGQYF
TRBV11-2 CASSSHTGTEAFF
TRBV27 CASSLSGTGRETQYF
TRBV6-5 CASRTGGNYGYTF
TRBV13 CASSLTGEYVLTF
TRBV18 CASSPPQGGNINEQFF
TRBV7-2 CASSSAGLTYEQYF